This T cell receptor (beta chain) emerged from a study of blood T cells in healthy people across ages. Next came a second PCR, run for about 6 to 11 cycles, which used a sample-barcoded 5' primer along with a J-beta primer mix. Via MiXCR, TCRdb re-called the 5' RACE reads, giving one row per CDR3 protein. The sample includes some 670,000 distinct CDR3 sequences, more than 45% of them seen just once. Trimming stripped 6 bases from V and 6 bases from J, with 12 bases between. This CDR3 has 13 amino acids. CDR1 is DFQATT, CDR2 SNEGSKA, per germline (reference sequence). Material: blood. V is TRBV20-1 and J is TRBJ1-6; no reliable D call. The TCR comes from a woman aged 80 or over in good health. The CDR3 sequence is CSAFRRPNSPLHF. Here the CDR3 DNA reads TGCAGTGCATTCAGGCGCCCTAATTCACCCCTCCACTTT.